Listed below are T cell receptor beta chains from one sample, sequenced in a study of CDR3 diversity in severe acne. TCRdb re-called the PCR reads with MiXCR, one entry per CDR3 protein. The table includes fewer than 100,000 distinct CDR3 sequences, under 65% detected once. The source material was blood. Receptors were obtained from a male donor in good health, without acne. Each CDR3 is given without its conserved first and last residue. Where a row states a size, it is once, few, many or the class of an expanded clone; other rows omit it.

J gene: TRBJ2-2
CDR3 length: 12
clone size: -
V gene: TRBV7-9
CDR3 protein: ASKGRGRTGELF

J gene: TRBJ2-7
CDR3 length: 13
clone size: -
V gene: TRBV20-1
CDR3 protein: SARPGLASSYEQY

J gene: TRBJ1-5
CDR3 length: 11
clone size: once
V gene: TRBV5-1
CDR3 protein: ASSSGVRQPQH

J gene: TRBJ2-1
CDR3 length: 6
clone size: -
V gene: TRBV19
CDR3 protein: ASSESG

J gene: TRBJ1-4
CDR3 length: 15
clone size: -
V gene: TRBV3-1
CDR3 protein: ASSQVTTGTRNEKLF

J gene: TRBJ2-5
CDR3 length: 14
clone size: -
V gene: TRBV5-4
CDR3 protein: ASSQGDSQYQETQY

J gene: TRBJ2-2
CDR3 length: 12
clone size: -
V gene: TRBV20-1
CDR3 protein: SARGPRDTGELF

J gene: TRBJ2-1
CDR3 length: 13
clone size: -
V gene: TRBV7-2
CDR3 protein: ASSDTGSGWDKQF

J gene: TRBJ1-2
CDR3 length: 8
clone size: many
V gene: TRBV7-2
CDR3 protein: ATQWDGYT

J gene: TRBJ1-5
CDR3 length: 13
clone size: -
V gene: TRBV30
CDR3 protein: AWSYGTVPNQPQH

J gene: TRBJ2-7
CDR3 length: 13
clone size: -
V gene: TRBV7-6
CDR3 protein: ASSLAHSPYNEQY

J gene: TRBJ1-1
CDR3 length: 14
clone size: many
V gene: TRBV19
CDR3 protein: ASKVSGWGSNTEAF

J gene: TRBJ1-2
CDR3 length: 12
clone size: -
V gene: TRBV28
CDR3 protein: ASSLQGFYYGYT

J gene: TRBJ1-2
CDR3 length: 13
clone size: -
V gene: TRBV6-1
CDR3 protein: ANSNGTGRYYGYT

J gene: TRBJ2-7
CDR3 length: 14
clone size: few
V gene: TRBV25-1
CDR3 protein: ASMGQGQGASYEQY

J gene: TRBJ2-7
CDR3 length: 14
clone size: once
V gene: TRBV4-1
CDR3 protein: ASSQGDRAGPYEQY

J gene: TRBJ1-5
CDR3 length: 11
clone size: few
V gene: TRBV20-1
CDR3 protein: SARPQGNQPQH

J gene: TRBJ2-7
CDR3 length: 10
clone size: once
V gene: TRBV29-1
CDR3 protein: SVDRGSYEQY

J gene: TRBJ2-7
CDR3 length: 11
clone size: -
V gene: TRBV24-1
CDR3 protein: ATSGGESYEQY

J gene: TRBJ1-1
CDR3 length: 12
clone size: many
V gene: TRBV25-1
CDR3 protein: ASSEARELTEAF

J gene: TRBJ2-5
CDR3 length: 11
clone size: few
V gene: TRBV9
CDR3 protein: ASSVGHGETQY

J gene: TRBJ1-2
CDR3 length: 14
clone size: -
V gene: TRBV4-2
CDR3 protein: ASTQDPGQGVHGYT

J gene: TRBJ2-5
CDR3 length: 13
clone size: -
V gene: TRBV5-6
CDR3 protein: ASSLSDRGGETQY

J gene: TRBJ2-7
CDR3 length: 10
clone size: -
V gene: TRBV7-6
CDR3 protein: ASSVSQYEQY

J gene: TRBJ1-2
CDR3 length: 14
clone size: -
V gene: TRBV12-3/TRBV12-4
CDR3 protein: ASSSNREMANYGYT

J gene: TRBJ2-7
CDR3 length: 10
clone size: few
V gene: TRBV29-1
CDR3 protein: SAGTGGYEQY

J gene: TRBJ1-4
CDR3 length: 12
clone size: many
V gene: TRBV28
CDR3 protein: ASSYGTGGEKLF

J gene: TRBJ2-7
CDR3 length: 12
clone size: few
V gene: TRBV6-5
CDR3 protein: ASSPSAGAHEQY

J gene: TRBJ2-3
CDR3 length: 21
clone size: -
V gene: TRBV5-6
CDR3 protein: ASSPTGGYGYTFGSGTTDTQY

J gene: TRBJ1-1
CDR3 length: 11
clone size: -
V gene: TRBV29-1
CDR3 protein: SAGRQVNTEAF

J gene: TRBJ2-1
CDR3 length: 16
clone size: many
V gene: TRBV9
CDR3 protein: ASSGIGAGVRSYNEQF

J gene: TRBJ1-4
CDR3 length: 13
clone size: -
V gene: TRBV25-1
CDR3 protein: ASSQNRATNEKLF

J gene: TRBJ2-3
CDR3 length: 10
clone size: few
V gene: TRBV9
CDR3 protein: ASSGGRDTQY

J gene: TRBJ1-3
CDR3 length: 16
clone size: -
V gene: TRBV7-8
CDR3 protein: ASSPGASFGGYGYTIY

J gene: TRBJ2-7
CDR3 length: 11
clone size: -
V gene: TRBV10-3
CDR3 protein: ASHQGGAFEQY

J gene: TRBJ2-5
CDR3 length: 11
clone size: many
V gene: TRBV25-1
CDR3 protein: ASSEWLQETQY

J gene: TRBJ1-1
CDR3 length: 11
clone size: many
V gene: TRBV11-2
CDR3 protein: ASSPGSNTEAF

J gene: TRBJ1-1
CDR3 length: 10
clone size: many
V gene: TRBV29-1
CDR3 protein: SVVRGKTEAF

J gene: TRBJ2-7
CDR3 length: 15
clone size: -
V gene: TRBV7-8
CDR3 protein: ASSSFDVRSDTYEQY

J gene: TRBJ2-7
CDR3 length: 10
clone size: -
V gene: TRBV7-9
CDR3 protein: ASSLAHYEQP

J gene: TRBJ1-2
CDR3 length: 12
clone size: -
V gene: TRBV20-1
CDR3 protein: SARGGQGGYGYT

J gene: TRBJ2-3
CDR3 length: 14
clone size: many
V gene: TRBV2
CDR3 protein: ASSFDIAGVVDTQY

J gene: TRBJ1-2
CDR3 length: 11
clone size: -
V gene: TRBV6-5
CDR3 protein: ASSCNRDYGYT

J gene: TRBJ1-2
CDR3 length: 11
clone size: -
V gene: TRBV9
CDR3 protein: ASSVALNYGYT

J gene: TRBJ1-2
CDR3 length: 10
clone size: -
V gene: TRBV29-1
CDR3 protein: SAGTVPGGYT

J gene: TRBJ1-2
CDR3 length: 11
clone size: few
V gene: TRBV6-5
CDR3 protein: ASRDTSNYGYT

J gene: TRBJ1-2
CDR3 length: 12
clone size: -
V gene: TRBV20-1
CDR3 protein: SARETGAGYGYT

J gene: TRBJ1-2
CDR3 length: 13
clone size: -
V gene: TRBV15
CDR3 protein: ATSRGTPHLYGYT

J gene: TRBJ1-6
CDR3 length: 12
clone size: -
V gene: TRBV9
CDR3 protein: ASSAPRGRSPLH

J gene: TRBJ2-2
CDR3 length: 11
clone size: -
V gene: TRBV27
CDR3 protein: ASMRGWTGELF

J gene: TRBJ1-6
CDR3 length: 8
clone size: -
V gene: TRBV20-1
CDR3 protein: SAPALAGH

J gene: TRBJ2-3
CDR3 length: 14
clone size: many
V gene: TRBV4-2
CDR3 protein: ASSNRPGGYTDTQY

J gene: TRBJ2-5
CDR3 length: 9
clone size: medium-sized
V gene: TRBV7-9
CDR3 protein: ASSTGETQY

J gene: TRBJ2-6
CDR3 length: 17
clone size: -
V gene: TRBV6-5
CDR3 protein: ASSYSRATGLGGANVLT

J gene: TRBJ1-2
CDR3 length: 16
clone size: many
V gene: TRBV7-9
CDR3 protein: ASSSSGTGGVTNYGYT